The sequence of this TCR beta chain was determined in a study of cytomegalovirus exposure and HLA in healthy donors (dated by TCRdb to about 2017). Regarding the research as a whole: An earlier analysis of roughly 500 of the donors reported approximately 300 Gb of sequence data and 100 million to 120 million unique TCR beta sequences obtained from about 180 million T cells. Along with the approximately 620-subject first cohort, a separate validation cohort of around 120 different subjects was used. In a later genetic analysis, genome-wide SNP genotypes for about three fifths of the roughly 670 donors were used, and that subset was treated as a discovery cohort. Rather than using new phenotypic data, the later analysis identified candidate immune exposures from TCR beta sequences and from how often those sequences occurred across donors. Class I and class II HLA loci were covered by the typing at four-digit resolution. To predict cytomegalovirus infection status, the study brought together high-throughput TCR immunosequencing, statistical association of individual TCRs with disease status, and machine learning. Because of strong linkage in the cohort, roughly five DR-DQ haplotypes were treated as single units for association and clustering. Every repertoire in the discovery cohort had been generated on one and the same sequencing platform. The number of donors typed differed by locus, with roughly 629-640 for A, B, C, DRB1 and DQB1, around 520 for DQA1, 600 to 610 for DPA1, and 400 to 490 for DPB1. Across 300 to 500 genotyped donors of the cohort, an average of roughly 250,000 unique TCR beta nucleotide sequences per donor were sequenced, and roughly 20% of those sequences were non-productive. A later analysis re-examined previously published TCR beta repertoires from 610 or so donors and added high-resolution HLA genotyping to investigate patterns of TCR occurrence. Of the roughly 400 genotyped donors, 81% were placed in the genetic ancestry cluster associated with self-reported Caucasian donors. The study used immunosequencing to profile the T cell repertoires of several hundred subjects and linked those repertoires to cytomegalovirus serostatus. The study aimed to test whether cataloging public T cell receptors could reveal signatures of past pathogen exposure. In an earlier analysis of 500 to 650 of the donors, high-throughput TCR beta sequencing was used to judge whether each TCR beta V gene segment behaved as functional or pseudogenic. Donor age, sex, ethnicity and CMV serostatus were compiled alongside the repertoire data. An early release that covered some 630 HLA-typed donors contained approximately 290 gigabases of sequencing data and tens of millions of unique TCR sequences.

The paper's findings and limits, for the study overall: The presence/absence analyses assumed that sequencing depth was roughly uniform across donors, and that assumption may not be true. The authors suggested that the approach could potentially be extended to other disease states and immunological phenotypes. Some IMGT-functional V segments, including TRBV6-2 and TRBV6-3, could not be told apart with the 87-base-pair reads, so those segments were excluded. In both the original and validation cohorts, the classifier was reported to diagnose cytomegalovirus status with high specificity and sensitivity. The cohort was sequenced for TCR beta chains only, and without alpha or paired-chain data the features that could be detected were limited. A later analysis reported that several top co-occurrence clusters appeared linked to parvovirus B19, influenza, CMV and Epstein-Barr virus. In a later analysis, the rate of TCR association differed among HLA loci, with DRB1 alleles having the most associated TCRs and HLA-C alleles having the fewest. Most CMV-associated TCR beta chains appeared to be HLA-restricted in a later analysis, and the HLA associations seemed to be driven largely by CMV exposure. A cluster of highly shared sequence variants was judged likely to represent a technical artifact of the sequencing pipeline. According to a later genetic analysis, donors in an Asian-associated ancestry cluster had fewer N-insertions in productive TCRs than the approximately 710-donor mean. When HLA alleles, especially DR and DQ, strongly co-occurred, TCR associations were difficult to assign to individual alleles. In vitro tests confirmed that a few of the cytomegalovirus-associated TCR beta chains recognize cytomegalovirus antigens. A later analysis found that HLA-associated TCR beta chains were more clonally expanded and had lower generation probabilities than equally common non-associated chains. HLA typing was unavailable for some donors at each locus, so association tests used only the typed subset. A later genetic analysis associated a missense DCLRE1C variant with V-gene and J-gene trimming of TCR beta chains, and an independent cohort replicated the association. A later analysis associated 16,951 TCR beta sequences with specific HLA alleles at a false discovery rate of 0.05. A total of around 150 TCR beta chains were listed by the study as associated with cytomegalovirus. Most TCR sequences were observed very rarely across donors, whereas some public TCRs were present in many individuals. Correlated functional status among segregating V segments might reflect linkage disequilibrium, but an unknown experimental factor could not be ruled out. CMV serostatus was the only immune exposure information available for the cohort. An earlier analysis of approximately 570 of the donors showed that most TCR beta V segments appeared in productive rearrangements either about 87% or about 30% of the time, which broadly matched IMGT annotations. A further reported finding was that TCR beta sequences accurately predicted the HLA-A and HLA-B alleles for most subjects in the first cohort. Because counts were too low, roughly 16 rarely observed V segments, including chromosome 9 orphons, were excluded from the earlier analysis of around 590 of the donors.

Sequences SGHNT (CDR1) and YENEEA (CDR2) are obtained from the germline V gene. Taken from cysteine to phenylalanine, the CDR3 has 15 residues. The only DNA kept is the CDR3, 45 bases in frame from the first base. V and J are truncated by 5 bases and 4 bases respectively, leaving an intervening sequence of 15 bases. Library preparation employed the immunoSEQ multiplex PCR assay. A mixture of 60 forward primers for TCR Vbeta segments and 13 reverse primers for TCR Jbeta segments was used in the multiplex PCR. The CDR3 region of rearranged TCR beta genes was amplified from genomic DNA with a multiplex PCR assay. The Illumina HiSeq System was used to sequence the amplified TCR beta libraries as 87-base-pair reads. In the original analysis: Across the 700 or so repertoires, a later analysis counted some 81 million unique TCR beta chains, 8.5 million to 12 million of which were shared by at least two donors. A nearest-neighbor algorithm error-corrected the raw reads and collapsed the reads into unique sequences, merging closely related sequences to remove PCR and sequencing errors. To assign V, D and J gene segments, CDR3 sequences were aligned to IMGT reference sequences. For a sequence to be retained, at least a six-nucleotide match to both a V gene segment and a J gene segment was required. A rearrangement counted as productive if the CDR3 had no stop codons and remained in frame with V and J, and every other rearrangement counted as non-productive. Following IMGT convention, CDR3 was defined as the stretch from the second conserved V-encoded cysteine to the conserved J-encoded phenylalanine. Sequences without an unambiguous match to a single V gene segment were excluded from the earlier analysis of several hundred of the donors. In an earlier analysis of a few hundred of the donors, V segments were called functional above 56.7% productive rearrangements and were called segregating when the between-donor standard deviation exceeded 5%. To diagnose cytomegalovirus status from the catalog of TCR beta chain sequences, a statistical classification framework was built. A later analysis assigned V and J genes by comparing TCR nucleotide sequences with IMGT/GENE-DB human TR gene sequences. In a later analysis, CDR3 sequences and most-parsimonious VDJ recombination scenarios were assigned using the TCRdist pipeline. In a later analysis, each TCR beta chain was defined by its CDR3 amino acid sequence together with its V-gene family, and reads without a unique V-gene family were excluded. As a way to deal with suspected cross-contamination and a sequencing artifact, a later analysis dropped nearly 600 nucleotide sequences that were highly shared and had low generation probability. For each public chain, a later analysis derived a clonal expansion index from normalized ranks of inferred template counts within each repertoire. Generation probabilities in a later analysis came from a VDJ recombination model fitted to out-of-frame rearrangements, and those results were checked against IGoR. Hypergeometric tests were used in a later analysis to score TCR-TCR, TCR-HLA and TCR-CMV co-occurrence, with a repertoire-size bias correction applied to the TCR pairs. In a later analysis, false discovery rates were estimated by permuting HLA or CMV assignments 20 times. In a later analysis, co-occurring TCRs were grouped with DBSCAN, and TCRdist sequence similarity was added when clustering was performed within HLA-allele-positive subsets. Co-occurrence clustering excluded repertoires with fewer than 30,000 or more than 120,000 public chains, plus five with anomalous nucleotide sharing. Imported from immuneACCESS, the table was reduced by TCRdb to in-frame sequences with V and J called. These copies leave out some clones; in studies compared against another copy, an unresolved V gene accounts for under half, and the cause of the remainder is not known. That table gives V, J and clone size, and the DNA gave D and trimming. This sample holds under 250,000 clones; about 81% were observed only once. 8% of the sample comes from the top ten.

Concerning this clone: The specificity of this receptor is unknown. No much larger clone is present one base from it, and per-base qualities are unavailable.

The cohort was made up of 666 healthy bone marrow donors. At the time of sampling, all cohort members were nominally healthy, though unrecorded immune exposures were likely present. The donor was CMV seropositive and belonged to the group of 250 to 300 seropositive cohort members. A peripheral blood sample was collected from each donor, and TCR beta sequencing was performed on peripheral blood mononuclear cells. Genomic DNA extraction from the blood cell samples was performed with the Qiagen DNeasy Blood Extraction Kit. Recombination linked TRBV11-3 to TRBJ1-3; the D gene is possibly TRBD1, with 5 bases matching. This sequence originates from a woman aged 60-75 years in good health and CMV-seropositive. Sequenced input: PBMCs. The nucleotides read TGTGCCAGCAGCCCAAGATCAGGGTCCGGAAACACCATATATTTT. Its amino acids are CASSPRSGSGNTIYF. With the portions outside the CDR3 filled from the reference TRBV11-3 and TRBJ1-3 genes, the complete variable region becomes EAGVVQSPRYKIIEKKQPVAFWCNPISGHNTLYWYLQNLGQGPELLIRYENEEAVDDSQLPKDRFSAERLKGVDSTLKIQPAELGDSAVYLCASSPRSGSGNTIYFGEGSWLTVV.